Listed here are 17 T cell receptor beta chains from one sample, sequenced in a study of T cell responses to AZD1222 COVID-19 vaccine. Repertoires were generated with immunoSEQ multiplex PCR, while TCRdb's copy carries only in-frame clones and drops some. The sample has approximately 150,000 clones, less than 95% seen once. The sequencing here drew on peripheral blood, taken on day 0 of AZD1222 vaccination. These receptors were collected from an adult in good health.

This chain connects TRBV10-3 to TRBJ2-2, with D maybe TRBD2 (5 bases). Germline V lookup: CDR1 ENHRY, CDR2 SYGVKD. CDR3 size: 14 residues. The ends were cut back, 10 bases at V and 0 bases at J, with 12 bases in the middle. The CDR3 sequence: CATSLGANTGELFF. CDR3 nucleotide sequence: TGTGCCACCTCCCTGGGAGCGAACACCGGGGAGCTGTTTTTT.

J is TRBJ1-1 and V is TRBV15; 9 bases align to TRBD1. The CDR3 runs 13 residues. Trimming removed 8 bases from V and 3 bases from J; junction bases left unmatched: 4. The germline V gene encodes CDR1 LNHNV and CDR2 YYDKDF (reference sequence). The CDR3 region is CATSDRGDTEAFF. CDR3 DNA: TGTGCCACCTCGGACAGGGGTGACACTGAAGCTTTCTTT.

The CDR3 loop reads CASSLTGRATGNTIYF. In DNA form, the CDR3 reads TGTGCCAGCAGCTTGACAGGGAGAGCCACTGGAAACACCATATATTTT. The chain joins TRBV7-2 to TRBJ1-3; 7 bases line up with TRBD1. This CDR3 has 16 residues. Germline values: CDR1 SGHTA, CDR2 FQGNSA. With 3 bases clipped from V and 2 bases from J, the junction kept 7 bases outside the gene matches.

The rearrangement links TRBV19 to TRBJ2-3, with 9 bases lining up with TRBD2. The CDR3 length is 16 residues. The germline V gene has CDR1 LNHDA and CDR2 SQIVND (reference sequence). V lost 6 bases to trimming and J lost 2 bases; unmatched junction nucleotides: 9. The CDR3 DNA reads as TGTGCCAGTAGAGGTAGCGGGAGCCGATACACAGATACGCAGTATTTT. This codes for CASRGSGSRYTDTQYF. The full variable domain, in which reference TRBV19 and TRBJ2-3 provide the parts outside the CDR3, is DGGITQSPKYLFRKEGQNVTLSCEQNLNHDAMYWYRQDPGQGLRLIYYSQIVNDFQKGDIAEGYSVSREKKESFPLTVTSAQKNPTAFYLCASRGSGSRYTDTQYFGPGTRLTVL.

V gene TRBV2 combines with J gene TRBJ2-1; 12 nucleotides match TRBD2. Per germline, CDR1 SNHLY and CDR2 FYNNEI. This CDR3 spans 15 amino acids. V lost 6 bases and J lost 7; bases outside the gene matches: 7. The CDR3 protein is CASRITSGGTNEQFF. Here the CDR3 DNA reads TGTGCCAGCAGGATAACTAGCGGGGGGACAAATGAGCAGTTCTTC.

The chain links TRBV19 to TRBJ2-3, with D tentatively TRBD2 (6 bases). The CDR3 runs 15 residues. Trimming left V 5 bases short and J 4 bases short, with 16 bases between. Germline-derived CDR1 and CDR2 are LNHDA and SQIVND (reference sequence). CDR3 loop: CASSVVAGYADTQYF. DNA of the CDR3: TGTGCCAGTAGTGTAGTGGCGGGATACGCAGATACGCAGTATTTT.

The V gene is TRBV16, the J gene TRBJ2-3, with D possibly being TRBD1 or TRBD2 (6 bases each). The CDR3 is made up of 18 amino acids. Trimming shortened V by 0 bases and J by 0 bases, and 16 bases separated the two germline ends. CDR1 and CDR2 from the germline V gene are KGHSY and FQNENV. As DNA, the CDR3 is TGTGCCAGCAGCCAATCTTTTACGAGGGGGGAGAGCACAGATACGCAGTATTTT. This translates into CASSQSFTRGESTDTQYF.

The V call is TRBV5-1, the J call TRBJ2-2; D may correspond to TRBD1 or TRBD2 (5 bases each). Germline CDR1 SGHRS, CDR2 YFSETQ. The CDR3 length is 15 residues. V was pared by 2 bases and J by 4 bases, with 12 bases between. The CDR3 reads CASSLVRESTGELFF. DNA of the CDR3: TGCGCCAGCAGCTTAGTCAGGGAGAGCACCGGGGAGCTGTTTTTT. Filled out from reference TRBV5-1 and TRBJ2-2, the complete variable domain reads KAGVTQTPRYLIKTRGQQVTLSCSPISGHRSVSWYQQTPGQGLQFLFEYFSETQRNKGNFPGRFSGRQFSNSRSEMNVSTLELGDSALYLCASSLVRESTGELFFGEGSRLTVL.

J is TRBJ2-7 and V is TRBV6-1, with 7 bases lining up with TRBD1. V was pared by 2 bases and J by 0 bases, with 4 bases of the junction left unmatched. This CDR3 is built from 15 residues. Germline V gene sequence: CDR1 MNHNS, CDR2 SASEGT. The CDR3 nucleotides read TGTGCCAGCAGTGAACAAGGGGGCGCCTCCTACGAGCAGTACGTC. This encodes CASSEQGGASYEQYV.

This chain links TRBV30 with TRBJ1-2, with unresolved D. CDR3 length: 14 residues. Looked up from germline, CDR1 is GTSNPN and CDR2 is SVGIG (reference sequence). V lost 4 bases to trimming and J lost 7 bases, with 19 bases between them. CDR3 nucleotides: TGTGCCTGGACAGAGACAAGCCATTTTTCTGGCTACACCTTC. Protein product: CAWTETSHFSGYTF. Complete variable domain (other parts from reference TRBV30 and TRBJ1-2): SQTIHQWPATLVQPVGSPLSLECTVEGTSNPNLYWYRQAAGRGLQLLFYSVGIGQISSEVPQNLSASRPQDRQFILSSKKLLLSDSGFYLCAWTETSHFSGYTFGSGTRLTVV.

The chain joins TRBV5-6 to TRBJ1-1, with 10 bases matching TRBD1. Germline V gene data show CDR1 as SGHDT and CDR2 as YYEEEE. This CDR3 is built from 16 residues. The ends lost 5 bases at V and 1 base at J; junction bases unmatched: 8. CDR3 bases: TGTGCCAGCAGACCCACGACAGGGGGCCGGAACACTGAAGCTTTCTTT. Residues: CASRPTTGGRNTEAFF.

The chain combines TRBV25-1 with TRBJ1-1; a weak D match, TRBD1 (5 bases). Germline loops: CDR1 MGHDK, CDR2 SYGVNS. The CDR3 is 15 amino acids. V was clipped by 4 bases and J by 11 bases, with 23 bases between them. The CDR3 DNA reads as TGTGCCAGCAGTGCCCTAGCCGGGGCCACAATCGGGGCTTTCTTT. As protein: CASSALAGATIGAFF.

The chain uses TRBV5-3 and TRBJ2-1; D remains ambiguous. TRBV5-3 is treated as an ORF (open reading frame) with a function not yet certain. Trimming stripped 9 bases from V and 0 bases from J, with 13 bases between. The CDR3 spans 14 residues. CDR3 protein: CATPMQSSYNEQFF. The CDR3 nucleotides read TGTGCCACCCCAATGCAAAGCTCCTACAATGAGCAGTTCTTC.

The chain joins TRBV2 to TRBJ2-5; tentative D call: TRBD1 (6 bases). The germline V gene has CDR1 SNHLY and CDR2 FYNNEI. This CDR3 is 15 amino acids long. The V and J ends lost 6 bases and 5 bases respectively, with 19 bases between them. The CDR3 here is CASRPGTPVAETQYF. The CDR3 bases are TGTGCCAGCAGGCCCGGGACACCCGTCGCGGAGACCCAGTACTTC.

In its sample, this clone was seen once. The chain employs TRBV9 and TRBJ1-4; D uncertain. The CDR3 runs to 13 residues. CDR1 is SGDLS and CDR2 is YYNGEE in the germline V gene. V lost 5 bases to trimming and J lost 6 bases, with 11 bases between them. The CDR3 loop reads CASSMATDEKLFF. The CDR3 nucleotides are TGTGCCAGCAGTATGGCGACTGATGAAAAACTGTTTTTT. Together with reference TRBV9 and TRBJ1-4, the CDR3 gives the full variable domain: DSGVTQTPKHLITATGQRVTLRCSPRSGDLSVYWYQQSLDQGLQFLIQYYNGEERAKGNILERFSAQQFPDLHSELNLSSLELGDSALYFCASSMATDEKLFFGSGTQLSVL.

This clone is a singleton in its sample. This chain joins TRBV19 and TRBJ2-5; D may match TRBD1 or TRBD2 (6 bases each). V lost 6 bases to trimming and J lost 9 bases, with 17 bases between them. This CDR3 has 13 amino acids. Per the germline V gene, CDR1 is LNHDA and CDR2 is SQIVND (reference sequence). The CDR3 region is CASSGRDTSAQYF. The CDR3 DNA is TGTGCCAGTAGCGGGCGGGACACCTCGGCCCAGTACTTC.

The CDR3 loop reads CASSNWAHEKLFF. CDR3 nucleotides: TGTGCCAGCAGTAACTGGGCGCATGAAAAACTGTTTTTT. The V call is TRBV12-3 or TRBV12-4, the J call TRBJ1-4; no definite D call. The germline V and J ends were trimmed by 5 bases and 6 bases, with 10 bases remaining between them. The CDR3 contains 13 residues.